The clone carrying this TCR beta chain was observed at least ten times. Its antigen is unknown. The sample belongs to a study of CD8 T cells in ankylosing spondylitis. Study-wide results and limits: Fewer than 10 highly homologous variants formed a TCR beta motif that appeared characteristic of ankylosing spondylitis blood. Significant enrichment of disease-linked clones was reported in matched ankylosing spondylitis synovial fluid.

There are 14 residues in the CDR3. V lost 6 bases and J lost 7, with 18 bases in between. Germline V lookup: CDR1 SNHLY, CDR2 FYNNEI. TCRdb redid the calling of the 5' RACE reads with MiXCR, one entry per CDR3 protein. The table records about 210,000 distinct CDR3 sequences, 8% to 10% of them present only once. The receptor's source is a female donor with ankylosing spondylitis or in good health (not recorded which). Sequenced input: blood, either unsorted or a sorted T cell fraction (not recorded which). The chain is built from TRBV2 and TRBJ2-5; tentatively, D is TRBD1 (5 bases). In DNA form, the CDR3 reads TGTGCCAGCAGGGATGACAGCCCCCTCCGGACCCAGTACTTC. Protein sequence: CASRDDSPLRTQYF. Together with reference TRBV2 and TRBJ2-5, the CDR3 gives the full variable domain: EPEVTQTPSHQVTQMGQEVILRCVPISNHLYFYWYRQILGQKVEFLVSFYNNEISEKSEIFDDQFSVERPDGSNFTLKIRSTKLEDSAMYFCASRDDSPLRTQYFGPGTRLLVL.